These T cell receptor beta chains were read from a single sample in a study of blood T cells in healthy people across ages. TCRdb re-called the 5' RACE reads with MiXCR, one entry per CDR3 protein. The sample includes around 620,000 distinct CDR3 sequences, 25% to 30% seen only once; the top ten take approximately 17%. Input material: blood. The receptors come from a woman between 65 and 79 years old in good health. Both conserved end residues are part of each CDR3.

TRBV4-3	TRBJ1-2	CASSQDQGQSGYTF
TRBV11-2	TRBJ2-1	CASSAQTSGGYNEQFF
TRBV10-3	-	CAISVDPGTEYYEQYF
TRBV10-2	TRBJ1-4	CASRFPGEAEKLFF
TRBV7-9	TRBJ2-3	CASSTAWQYGGGPTDTQYF
TRBV20-1	TRBJ1-2	CSARDQRAPVGGHTF
TRBV7-2	-	CASSRQGAEGETQYF
TRBV6-5	TRBJ1-2	CASSSTGGGYTF
TRBV4-3	TRBJ2-3	CASSQEGTGTDTQYF
TRBV29-1	TRBJ2-3	CSAGGASLTDTQYF
TRBV20-1	TRBJ2-3	CSARLAGVDTQYF
TRBV24-1	TRBJ2-5	CATSGPQGSQYQETQYF
TRBV4-3	TRBJ1-4	CASSQGGAFSEKLFF
TRBV20-1	TRBJ2-5	CSAAPGGVQETQYF
TRBV7-9	TRBJ1-3	CASSLRASGNTIYF
TRBV24-1	TRBJ2-2	CATSDTRPNTGELFF